The 5 T cell receptor beta chains in this list originate from one sample, sequenced in a study of T cells in Graves' hyperthyroidism and ophthalmopathy. TCR beta CDR3 regions were amplified from RNA. First-round RT-PCR with HTBI primers amplified the TCR CDR3 region. TCRdb passed the multiplex PCR reads through MiXCR, listing each CDR3 protein once. The sample yields a few hundred thousand distinct CDR3 sequences, more than 13% seen once. The sequenced sample was blood. These receptors all stem from a woman aged 25 to 45 with Graves' hyperthyroidism.

This clonotype showed up just a few times. V gene TRBV30 combines with J gene TRBJ2-5; TRBD1 aligns across 7 bases. The CDR3 runs 14 residues. CDR1 and CDR2 (germline): GTSNPN, SVGIG (reference sequence). Unmatched junction bases numbered 11, after V lost 5 bases and J lost 5 bases. The CDR3 reads CAWSGGRIRETQYF. The DNA of the CDR3 is TGTGCCTGGTCAGGGGGTAGGATTCGGGAGACCCAGTACTTC.

This clonotype was found a few times. This chain links TRBV20-1 with TRBJ2-7, with D unclear. V shed 1 base and J shed 5 bases, with 15 bases lying between them. This CDR3 has 14 amino acids. Germline V gene lookup returns CDR1 DFQATT and CDR2 SNEGSKA (reference sequence). The CDR3 sequence is CSARAPDLTDEQYF. DNA of the CDR3: TGCAGTGCTAGAGCCCCGGACCTGACTGACGAGCAGTACTTC.

The rearrangement links TRBV27 to TRBJ2-7, with 7 positions matching TRBD1. In germline, CDR1 is MNHEY, CDR2 SMNVEV (reference sequence). This CDR3 has 14 residues. The junction had 7 bases not matched to a gene; V was cut back by 2 bases and J by 6 bases. The CDR3 nucleotides are TGTGCCAGCAGTTTAGGTAGGGGGCCGTTCGAGCAGTACTTC. This encodes CASSLGRGPFEQYF.

This clonotype was recorded at least ten times. The chain couples TRBV20-1 to TRBJ2-7; D possibly corresponds to TRBD1 (6 bases). V was clipped by 1 base and J by 1 base, with 8 bases between them. Germline lookup yields CDR1 DFQATT and CDR2 SNEGSKA (reference sequence). This CDR3 comprises 13 residues. The CDR3 DNA reads as TGCAGTGCTAGAGGACAGGTTTCCTACGAGCAGTACTTC. Its protein is CSARGQVSYEQYF.

V gene TRBV27 combines with J gene TRBJ2-7; 9 bases agree with TRBD1. Germline CDR1 is MNHEY and CDR2 is SMNVEV (reference sequence). CDR3 size: 16 residues. The V and J ends lost 3 bases and 1 base, in that order; junction bases with no gene match: 7. The CDR3: CASSLSGGTGSYEQYF. The CDR3 region has the DNA TGTGCCAGCAGTTTGTCTGGCGGGACAGGGTCCTACGAGCAGTACTTC.